The 10 T cell receptor beta chains reported below all come from one sample, sequenced in a study of cytomegalovirus exposure and HLA in healthy donors. PCR employed 60 Vbeta and 13 Jbeta primers. TCRdb's copy holds only in-frame clones and misses some; the assay was immunoSEQ multiplex PCR. This sample carries 4,700 or so clones, approximately 81% of them seen once, and the ten largest clones take approximately 6.3%. The sample was PBMCs. The receptors were sampled from a woman aged 40-49 years in good health and CMV-seropositive.

The chain carries TRBV30 and TRBJ2-3; no clear D. Germline CDR1 is GTSNPN and CDR2 is SVGIG (reference sequence). The CDR3 length is 14 residues. V was trimmed by 3 bases and J by 2 bases, leaving 12 bases between them. This CDR3 is CAWRVERVTDTQYF. CDR3 coding DNA: TGTGCCTGGAGAGTAGAACGTGTCACAGATACGCAGTATTTT.

The chain couples TRBV6-5 to TRBJ2-7; 9 bases are a match to TRBD1. J gave up 3 bases and V 9 bases, and 3 bases lay outside the gene matches. The CDR3 has 12 amino acids. The germline CDR1 and CDR2 sequences are MNHEY and SVGAGI. The CDR3: CASTGGNYEQYF. Here the CDR3 DNA reads TGTGCCAGTACAGGGGGCAACTACGAGCAGTACTTC.

This CDR3 is CAISESAASYEQYF. Written as DNA, the CDR3 is TGTGCCATCAGTGAGAGTGCGGCCTCCTACGAGCAGTACTTC. The chain carries TRBV10-3 and TRBJ2-7; no reliable D call. CDR1 is ENHRY and CDR2 is SYGVKD in the germline V gene. This CDR3 is built from 14 residues. Trimming removed 2 bases from V and 0 bases from J, with 8 bases in between.

This chain joins TRBV5-1 and TRBJ2-7, with D unclear. The CDR3 has 14 amino acids. The V and J ends lost 0 bases and 3 bases respectively, with 10 bases between them. CDR1 SGHRS and CDR2 YFSETQ come from the germline V gene. The CDR3 DNA reads as TGCGCCAGCAGCTTGGCCATCGGGTTCTACGAGCAGTACTTC. The encoded protein is CASSLAIGFYEQYF.

The chain combines TRBV30 with TRBJ2-6; unclear D gene. The CDR3 has 13 residues. V shed 4 bases and J shed 0 bases, with 4 bases lying between them. In germline, CDR1 is GTSNPN, CDR2 SVGIG (reference sequence). CDR3 region: CAWTRSGANVLTF. The CDR3 bases are TGTGCCTGGACCCGCTCTGGGGCCAACGTCCTGACTTTC.

The genes are TRBV5-1 and TRBJ2-1; D might be TRBD2 (5 bases). CDR3 length: 14 residues. The germline V gene has CDR1 SGHRS and CDR2 YFSETQ. The V gene lost 4 bases and the J gene lost 10 bases, with 18 bases spanning the gap. The CDR3 loop is CASSTSNSVPEQFF. The CDR3 coding sequence is TGCGCCAGCAGCACCAGTAATAGCGTCCCGGAGCAGTTCTTC.

V and J are TRBV29-1 and TRBJ2-2; a weak D match, TRBD1 (6 bases). The germline V and J ends were trimmed by 4 bases and 0 bases, with 12 bases remaining between them. Germline V CDR1 and CDR2: SQVTM, ANQGSEA. The CDR3 has 15 residues. CDR3 amino acids: CSVVLGGSNTGELFF. The CDR3, as DNA: TGCAGCGTTGTCCTAGGGGGTTCGAACACCGGGGAGCTGTTTTTT.

V gene TRBV2 combines with J gene TRBJ2-3; TRBD2 aligns across 11 bases. CDR3 length: 15 amino acids. Germline CDR1 is SNHLY and CDR2 is FYNNEI. Unmatched junction bases numbered 6, after V lost 6 bases and J lost 4 bases. The chain's CDR3 is CASRLAGVRADTQYF. The CDR3 DNA sequence: TGTGCCAGCAGACTAGCGGGAGTTCGAGCAGATACGCAGTATTTT. Full variable domain (rest looked up from reference TRBV2 and TRBJ2-3): EPEVTQTPSHQVTQMGQEVILRCVPISNHLYFYWYRQILGQKVEFLVSFYNNEISEKSEIFDDQFSVERPDGSNFTLKIRSTKLEDSAMYFCASRLAGVRADTQYFGPGTRLTVL.

The chain combines TRBV4-2 with TRBJ1-5, with a tentative D call TRBD1 (5 bases). Looked up from germline, CDR1 is LGHNA and CDR2 is YNFKEQ. The CDR3 spans 18 residues. Trimming removed 6 bases at V and 6 bases at J, with 27 bases between. This CDR3 reads CASSPSVTGDPTSQPQHF. CDR3 nucleotide sequence: TGTGCCAGCAGTCCAAGTGTAACAGGCGATCCCACGAGTCAGCCCCAGCATTTT.

V and J are TRBV27 and TRBJ1-5; D remains ambiguous. Trimming left V 4 bases short and J 6 bases short, with 10 bases between. The CDR3 covers 13 residues. In germline, CDR1 is MNHEY, CDR2 SMNVEV (reference sequence). The CDR3 spells CASSSGELQPQHF. The CDR3 nucleotides are TGTGCCAGCAGTTCTGGGGAGCTTCAGCCCCAGCATTTT.